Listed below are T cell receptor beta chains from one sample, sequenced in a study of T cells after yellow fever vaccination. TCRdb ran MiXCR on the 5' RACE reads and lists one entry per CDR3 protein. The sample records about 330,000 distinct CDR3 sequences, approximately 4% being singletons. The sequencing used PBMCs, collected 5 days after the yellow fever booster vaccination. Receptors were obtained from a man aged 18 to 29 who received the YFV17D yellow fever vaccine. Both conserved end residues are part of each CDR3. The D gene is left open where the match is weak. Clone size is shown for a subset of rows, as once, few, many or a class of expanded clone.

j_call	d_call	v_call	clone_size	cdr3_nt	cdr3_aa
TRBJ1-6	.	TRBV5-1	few	TGCGCCAGCAGCTTGGGATACGGAGATTCACCCCTCCACTTT	CASSLGYGDSPLHF
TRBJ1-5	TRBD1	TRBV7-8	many	TGTGCCAGCAGCCCAGGGACAGGGGCCAATCAGCCCCAGCATTTT	CASSPGTGANQPQHF
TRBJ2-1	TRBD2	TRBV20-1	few	TGCAGTGCTAGGGTCTATCGGGGGGGAGACAATGAGCAGTTCTTC	CSARVYRGGDNEQFF
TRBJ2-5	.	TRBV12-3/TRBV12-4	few	TGTGCCAGCAGTTTAGCGGGGGGCGAGGTGGTGACCCAGTACTTC	CASSLAGGEVVTQYF
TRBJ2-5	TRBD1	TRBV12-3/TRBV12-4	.	TGTGCCAGCAGCAACAGGGGTGGGGAGACCCAGTACTTC	CASSNRGGETQYF
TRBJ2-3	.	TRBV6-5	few	TGTGCCAGCAGCCCGCTCAATAGGGCAGATACGCAGTATTTT	CASSPLNRADTQYF
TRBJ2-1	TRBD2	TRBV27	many	TGTGCCAGCAGTCCGGGGACTAGCGGGGGGCCAATACGCTCCTACAATGAGCAGTTCTTC	CASSPGTSGGPIRSYNEQFF
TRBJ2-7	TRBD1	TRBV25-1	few	TGTGCCAGCAGCCGGACAGGGGTTGGGTACGAGCAGTACTTC	CASSRTGVGYEQYF
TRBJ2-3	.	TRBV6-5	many	TGTGCCAGCAGTTACGAGGGGGGGTTAGGTACGCAGTATTTT	CASSYEGGLGTQYF
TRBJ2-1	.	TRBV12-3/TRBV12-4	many	TGTGCCAGCAGTTTAAGGGGGGATGAGCAGTTCTTC	CASSLRGDEQFF
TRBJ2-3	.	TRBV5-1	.	TGCGCCAGCAGCGACAAGGGAACAGATACGCAGTATTTT	CASSDKGTDTQYF
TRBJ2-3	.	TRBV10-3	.	TGTGCCATCACGCCTAGGGAACAAACAGATACGCAGTATTTT	CAITPREQTDTQYF
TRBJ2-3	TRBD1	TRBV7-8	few	TGTGCCAGCAGACCAAGACAGGGTGGGGATACGCAGTATTTT	CASRPRQGGDTQYF
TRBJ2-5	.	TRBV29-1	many	TGCAGCGTTGAAAAGGCGGGCACCCAGTACTTC	CSVEKAGTQYF
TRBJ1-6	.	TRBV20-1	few	TGCAGTGCTAGGGCCAGTCCCGGGACACTAGATTCACCCCTCCACTTT	CSARASPGTLDSPLHF
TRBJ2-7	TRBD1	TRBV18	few	TGTGCCAGCTCACCAGGTGGCGCCGGGACAGGGCTGCCCTACGAGCAGTACTTC	CASSPGGAGTGLPYEQYF
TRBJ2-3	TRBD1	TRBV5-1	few	TGCGCCAGCACGGAAGGGCCCGGACAGGGCGCAGATACGCAGTATTTT	CASTEGPGQGADTQYF
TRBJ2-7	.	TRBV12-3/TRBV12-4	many	TGTGCCAGCAGTTCCTGGACAACCGAGCAGTACTTC	CASSSWTTEQYF
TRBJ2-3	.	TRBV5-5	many	TGTGCCAGCAGCTCCACCCGGTGGGGGGGGCTCTTCACAGATACGCAGTATTTT	CASSSTRWGGLFTDTQYF
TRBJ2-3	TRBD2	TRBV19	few	TGTGCCAGTAGTATAGGGACTAGCTGGCAGTATTTT	CASSIGTSWQYF
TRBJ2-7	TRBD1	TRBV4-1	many	TGCGCCAGCAGCCTACAGGGGCGGGAGCAGTACTTC	CASSLQGREQYF
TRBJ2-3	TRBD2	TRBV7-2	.	TGTGCCAGCAGCTTTACTAGCGGGGGGGGTCATGCTACGCAGTATTTT	CASSFTSGGGHATQYF
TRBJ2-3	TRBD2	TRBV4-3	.	TGCGCCAGCAGCATCCAGCGGGGGGGCCTCACAGATACGCAGTATTTT	CASSIQRGGLTDTQYF
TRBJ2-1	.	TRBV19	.	TGTGCCAGTAGTAAGAGTACCTACAATGAGCAGTTCTTC	CASSKSTYNEQFF
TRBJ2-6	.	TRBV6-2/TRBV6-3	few	TGTGCCAGCAGTTTCCACGGGGATTCTGGGGCCAACGTCCTGACTTTC	CASSFHGDSGANVLTF
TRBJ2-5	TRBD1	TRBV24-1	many	TGTGCCACCAGTGAGGGGGGGACAGGGAAGGAGACCCAGTACTTC	CATSEGGTGKETQYF
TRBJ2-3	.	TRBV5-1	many	TGCGCCAGCAGCCTGGCCGAGACAGATACGCAGTATTTT	CASSLAETDTQYF
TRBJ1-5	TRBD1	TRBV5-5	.	TGTGCCAGCAGCGCGGGACAGGGGGCTGGGCAGCCCCAGCATTTT	CASSAGQGAGQPQHF
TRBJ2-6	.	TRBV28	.	TGTGCCAGCGACCCAGGGTTCGAGGCCTCTGGGGCCAACGTCCTGACTTTC	CASDPGFEASGANVLTF
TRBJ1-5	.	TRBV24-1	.	TGTGCCACCAGTGATCGGACCTACCCGGAACCCCAGCATTTT	CATSDRTYPEPQHF
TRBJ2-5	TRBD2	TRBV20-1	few	TGCAGTGCTAGAGATCTCGGGCTAGCGGGAGACCAAGAGACCCAGTACTTC	CSARDLGLAGDQETQYF
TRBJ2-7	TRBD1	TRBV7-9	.	TGTGCCAGCAGCGCGAGTACAGGGGACTACGAGCAGTACTTC	CASSASTGDYEQYF
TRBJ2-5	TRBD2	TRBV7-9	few	TGTGCCAGCAGCCGATCCGGGACTAGGGAAGAGACCCAGTACTTC	CASSRSGTREETQYF
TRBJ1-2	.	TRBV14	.	TGTGCCAGCAGCCTCCGACGGGTGAACTATGGCTACACCTTC	CASSLRRVNYGYTF
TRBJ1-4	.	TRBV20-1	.	TGCAGTGCTAGAGATCCGTCGGGAACTAATGAAAAACTGTTTTTT	CSARDPSGTNEKLFF
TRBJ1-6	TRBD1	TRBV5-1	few	TGCGCCAGCAGCCCGGGACAGGGGGCGCTGAATTCACCCCTCCACTTT	CASSPGQGALNSPLHF
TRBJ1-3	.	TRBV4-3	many	TGCGCCAGCAGCCACCACAGCCGGGAAGCAGGAAACACCATATATTTT	CASSHHSREAGNTIYF
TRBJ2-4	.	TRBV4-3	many	TGCGCCAGCGCAACAGGGAGGTCCAAAAACATTCAGTACTTC	CASATGRSKNIQYF